This TCR beta chain originates from a study of beta chain features in type 1 diabetes. V trimming: 5 bases; J trimming: 16 bases; junction bases outside the gene matches: 13. The CDR3 loop spans 13 amino acids. CDR1 MDHEN and CDR2 SYDVKM come from the germline V gene. This clone was detected only a few times. Its matching antigen is unknown. Regarding the study as a whole: Fewer junction insertions and more nucleotide deletions appeared in type 1 diabetes patients. In every one of the four CD4+ subsets, TCRB CDR3s were moderately but significantly shorter in Type 1 diabetes patients.

The study reverse transcribed the entire isolated RNA, so it sequenced expressed TCRB transcripts. The assay was immunoSEQ multiplex PCR, and TCRdb's table has in-frame clones only and misses some. This table holds tens of thousands of clones, roughly 56% found once. The sequencing sample was made of stem cell memory CD4+ T cells from blood. J is TRBJ2-1 and V is TRBV28, with 8 bases identical to TRBD2. This receptor was identified in a man younger than 30 with type 1 diabetes. CDR3: CASSPPSPGGIFF. DNA for the CDR3: TGTGCCAGCAGTCCACCCTCCCCGGGAGGGATATTCTTC. Using reference TRBV28 and TRBJ2-1 for the parts outside the CDR3, the full variable domain is DVKVTQSSRYLVKRTGEKVFLECVQDMDHENMFWYRQDPGLGLRLIYFSYDVKMKEKGDIPEGYSVSREKKERFSLILESASTNQTSMYLCASSPPSPGGIFFGPGTRLTVL.